The subject of this entry is one T cell receptor beta chain. The record originates from a study of blood T cell repertoires in COVID-19. This table comes from immunoSEQ multiplex PCR, and its TCRdb copy is limited to in-frame clones, with some not included. Counted here are hundreds of thousands of clones, under 95% occurring once; the ten biggest clones make up roughly 2.5%. V lost 4 bases, J lost 2 bases, and 3 bases stayed unmatched. This CDR3 has 14 amino acids. Germline V gene lookup returns CDR1 SGHAT and CDR2 FQNNGV. The J gene is TRBJ2-7, the V gene TRBV11-2, with 9 bases fitting TRBD1. What was sequenced was PBMCs or T cells enriched from blood (not recorded which). This sequence originates from a man aged 55 to 70 who had recovered from COVID-19. CDR3: CASSYGTGPYEQYF. The CDR3 DNA reads as TGTGCCAGCAGCTACGGGACAGGGCCCTACGAGCAGTACTTC. The complete variable domain, with remaining parts taken from reference TRBV11-2 and TRBJ2-7, reads EAGVAQSPRYKIIEKRQSVAFWCNPISGHATLYWYQQILGQGPKLLIQFQNNGVVDDSQLPKDRFSAERLKGVDSTLKIQPAKLEDSAVYLCASSYGTGPYEQYFGPGTRLTVT.